One and the same sample provided the 20 T cell receptor beta chains below, sequenced in a study of tumor-infiltrating lymphocytes in primary liver carcinoma. The source material, about 17-31 mg of unsorted bulk tissue, was used to co-extract RNA and DNA. A primer in the constant region served to generate TCR beta cDNA from 500 ng of total RNA. Researchers made the TCR beta libraries by running three nested multiplex PCR rounds with slightly modified ARM-PCR. TRBV1-TRBV30 forward and Cbeta reverse primers drove the first two roughly 10-cycle rounds. TCRdb analysed the multiplex PCR reads with MiXCR anew, one entry per CDR3 protein. This table holds 25,000 to 35,000 distinct CDR3 sequences, over 60% found once. Material: liver tumor tissue from sampling region 5. The sample's subset: tumor region T5, tumor centre. These TCRs come from a man aged 40-50 years with primary liver carcinoma and hepatitis B virus infection.

As for this clonotype: The missing conserved phenylalanine or tryptophan at the end of this CDR3 makes a read error likely. The chain uses TRBV11-2 and TRBJ2-5; TRBD2 aligns across 8 bases. There are 16 residues in the CDR3. Per the germline V gene, CDR1 is SGHAT and CDR2 is FQNNGV. The CDR3 coding sequence is TGTGTTAGCGGCCAAACTCCTGGCGGGGGGAAAGAGACCCAGTACCTC. Protein sequence: CVSGQTPGGGKETQYL.

Comment on this clonotype: A much larger clone lies one base from this, so it may be a read error. The rearrangement joins TRBV11-3 to TRBJ2-1, with 7 nucleotides matching TRBD2. The CDR3 length is 19 residues. CDR1 and CDR2 (germline): SGHNT, YENEEA. Germline trimming cut 0 bases from V and 3 bases from J; bases unmatched to any gene: 14. CDR3 loop: CASSLDLYAGELVYNEQFF. CDR3 nucleotides: TGTGCCAGCAGCTTAGATCTCTATGCGGGAGAGCTGGTCTACAATGAGCAGTTCTTC.

The chain recombines TRBV12-3 or TRBV12-4 with TRBJ2-5, with 8 bases fitting TRBD2. This CDR3 is built from 13 residues. The junction had 5 bases not matched to a gene; V was cut back by 2 bases and J by 9 bases. CDR3 sequence: CASSLMVGGAQYF. CDR3 sequence (DNA): TGTGCCAGCAGTTTAATGGTCGGGGGGGCCCAGTACTTC.

A remark on this clonotype: One end of the junction does not line up with germline, which may come from a read error. The chain combines TRBV4-1 with TRBJ1-2, with a weak D call TRBD1 (5 bases). The CDR3 is 14 residues long. Germline CDR1 and CDR2: MGHRA and YSYEKL. Here the CDR3 DNA reads TGCGCTAGCAGCCAATGGAACAGGAACTATGGCTACACCTTC. Residues: CASSQWNRNYGYTF.

To note about this clonotype: A junction end diverges from the germline sequence, so it may reflect a read error. J is TRBJ1-4 and V is TRBV6-5; 9 bases are shared with TRBD1. CDR3 size: 15 residues. Germline CDR1 is MNHEY and CDR2 is SVGAGI. CDR3 sequence (DNA): TGTGCCGGCAGTGGAGGGACAGGGCCGAACGAAAAACTGTTTTTT. The encoded protein is CAGSGGTGPNEKLFF.

This chain uses TRBV5-1 with TRBJ2-3; possibly TRBD2 for D (6 bases). CDR1 is SGHRS, CDR2 YFSETQ, per germline. Trimming removed 5 bases from V and 0 bases from J, with 13 bases in between. The CDR3 contains 15 residues. Written as DNA, the CDR3 is TGCGCCAGCAGAAGCGGGTGTGCTAGCACAGATACGCAGTATTTT. This codes for CASRSGCASTDTQYF. Supplemented by reference TRBV5-1 and TRBJ2-3, the full variable domain reads KAGVTQTPRYLIKTRGQQVTLSCSPISGHRSVSWYQQTPGQGLQFLFEYFSETQRNKGNFPGRFSGRQFSNSRSEMNVSTLELGDSALYLCASRSGCASTDTQYFGPGTRLTVL.

With respect to this clonotype: An end of the junction differs from the germline gene, which may be a read error. V and J are TRBV6-5 and TRBJ2-7; no definite D call. Germline CDR1 reads MNHEY; CDR2 reads SVGAGI. The CDR3 is 12 amino acids. The CDR3 DNA is TGTGCCAGTGGATACATCTCCTACGGGCAGTACTTC. This translates into CASGYISYGQYF.

On this clonotype itself: The junction departs from germline at one end; a sequencing error may be responsible. The chain couples TRBV28 to TRBJ2-2, with TRBD2 as a possible D gene (5 bases). Germline CDR1 MDHEN, CDR2 SYDVKM. The CDR3 totals 13 residues. The CDR3 spells CTSRSGNTRELFF. DNA for the CDR3: TGTACCAGCAGATCGGGGAACACCAGGGAGCTGTTTTTT.

Comment on this clonotype: Germline is not matched at one junction end, which may reflect a read error. The J gene is TRBJ2-3, the V gene TRBV11-3, with 8 bases fitting TRBD2. Germline assignment: CDR1 SGHNT and CDR2 YENEEA. This CDR3 is built from 17 residues. DNA of the CDR3: TGTGCCTGCAGCTCCCTGGTGAGCGGGAGTCGGGCAGATACCCAGTATTTT. This encodes CACSSLVSGSRADTQYF.

The chain has TRBV6-5 and TRBJ1-1; no clear D. The V gene's germline CDR1 is MNHEY and CDR2 SVGAGI. The CDR3 spans 14 residues. Deletions cut 9 bases from V and 0 bases from J, with 14 bases between. CDR3 loop: CARRSWTLNTEAFF. Here the CDR3 DNA reads TGTGCCAGGAGATCCTGGACGCTGAACACTGAAGCTTTCTTT.

This clonotype was detected a few times. Relative to the germline gene, one junction end is altered; a read error may explain this. This chain uses TRBV29-1 with TRBJ2-2; TRBD2 aligns across 8 bases. Germline V gene lookup returns CDR1 SQVTM and CDR2 ANQGSEA. The CDR3 consists of 14 residues. The CDR3 nucleotides read TGCAGCGTTACACTAGCGGTTAACACCGGGGAACTGTTTTTT. Protein product: CSVTLAVNTGELFF.

The chain employs TRBV10-1 and TRBJ2-7; TRBD2 agrees at 8 bases. CDR1 is WNHNN and CDR2 is SYGVQD in the germline V gene (reference sequence). The CDR3 runs 13 residues. J was trimmed by 10 bases and V by 3 bases; bases with no gene match: 8. DNA of the CDR3: TGCGCCAGCAGTGACAGGCGGGGGGCTCTACAGTACTTC. Residues: CASSDRRGALQYF.

By sample share, this clonotype is medium-sized. V and J are TRBV12-3 or TRBV12-4 and TRBJ1-1; D is uncertain. The CDR3 sequence is 12 residues long. Trimming took off 6 bases at V and 2 bases at J, with 7 bases between the two ends. CDR3 sequence reads: CASSRRNTEAFF. DNA of the CDR3: TGTGCCAGCAGCAGGAGAAACACTGAAGCTTTCTTT.

This clonotype was seen only a few times. The chain links TRBV5-1 to TRBJ2-1, with 8 bases fitting TRBD2. V shed 4 bases and J 3 bases; nucleotides not matched to a gene: 3. The germline V gene encodes CDR1 SGHRS and CDR2 YFSETQ. CDR3 length equals 14 residues. CDR3 protein: CASSPGTSYNEQFF. In DNA form, the CDR3 reads TGCGCCAGCAGCCCCGGGACTAGCTACAATGAGCAGTTCTTC.

Details on this clonotype: The CDR3 ends on some other residue instead of the conserved phenylalanine or tryptophan, so this is likely a read error. The chain links TRBV12-3 or TRBV12-4 to TRBJ1-2, with D hard to call. V lost 3 bases, J lost 5 bases, and 13 bases lay in between. The CDR3 contains 14 residues. The CDR3 sequence: CASSFRGSSYGYTV. The CDR3 DNA is TGTGCCAGCAGTTTTCGTGGGAGTAGTTATGGCTACACCGTC.

Comment on this clonotype: At one of its ends the junction is not consistent with the germline gene, which may arise from a read error. This chain connects TRBV6-5 to TRBJ1-2; D unclear. There are 13 residues in the CDR3. Germline values: CDR1 MNHEY, CDR2 SVGAGI. In DNA, the CDR3 is TGTGTCAGCGCACCGGGATCCAACTATGGCCACACCTTC. The encoded protein is CVSAPGSNYGHTF.

This chain links TRBV11-2 with TRBJ2-3; a weak D match, TRBD2 (7 bases). CDR3 length equals 15 residues. V was shortened by 3 bases and J by 5 bases, with 15 bases between the two germline ends. CDR1 is SGHAT, CDR2 FQNNGV, per germline. In nucleotides, the CDR3 is TGTGCCAGCAGCTTTGAGGGGGGGAACGAAGATACGCAGTATTTT. Amino acids: CASSFEGGNEDTQYF. The full variable domain, with the rest looked up from reference TRBV11-2 and TRBJ2-3, is EAGVAQSPRYKIIEKRQSVAFWCNPISGHATLYWYQQILGQGPKLLIQFQNNGVVDDSQLPKDRFSAERLKGVDSTLKIQPAKLEDSAVYLCASSFEGGNEDTQYFGPGTRLTVL.

Remarks on this clonotype: Possible read error: a much larger clone is one base away. This chain connects TRBV7-9 to TRBJ2-5; D uncertain. The CDR3 covers 12 residues. The germline V gene has CDR1 SEHNR and CDR2 FQNEAQ (reference sequence). CDR3 sequence (DNA): TGTACCAGCAGCTTAAGGGATGAGACCCAGTACTTC. Protein sequence: CTSSLRDETQYF.

This clonotype has more than one count but fewer than ten. The junction and the germline gene differ at one end; a read error may be behind it. V gene TRBV11-1 combines with J gene TRBJ2-2; TRBD2 might be the D (7 bases). This CDR3 has 14 residues. CDR1 is SGHAT, CDR2 FQDESV, per germline (reference sequence). For the CDR3, the DNA is TGTGCCAGCAGCTTTTCAGGGGTTACCGGGGGGCTGTTATTT. Translation gives CASSFSGVTGGLLF.

The chain carries TRBV6-5 and TRBJ2-3; D unresolved. This CDR3 has 15 residues. The V end lost 5 bases, the J end lost 3 bases, and 15 bases lay between the germline ends. Germline V gives CDR1 MNHEY, CDR2 SVGAGI. The CDR3 loop reads CASSHFHQGTDTQYF. Here the CDR3 DNA reads TGTGCCAGCAGTCACTTCCATCAAGGGACAGATACGCAGTATTTT.